This T cell receptor (beta chain) was documented in a study of blood T cell repertoires in COVID-19. About the study: The origin of the acute and convalescent COVID-19 samples was the United States, Italy and Spain. Sources were T cells, B-cell-depleted T cells, or PBMCs; the material itself was cDNA or gDNA.

The CDR3 is 12 amino acids. The junction had 5 bases not matched to a gene; V was cut back by 9 bases and J by 6 bases. Germline V gene sequence: CDR1 LGHDT, CDR2 YNNKEL (reference sequence). Authors' data handling: Counts of nucleated cells, estimated from reference gene primer amplification, were obtained. The data were produced by immunoSEQ multiplex PCR, yet TCRdb's version contains in-frame clones alone and is incomplete. The V and J calls and clone size come from that table; D and trimming were worked out from the DNA. Among about 100,000 clones listed, approximately 80% were seen once. This receptor was identified in a man aged 50 to 59 with active or convalescent COVID-19. This chain links TRBV3-1 (or the pseudogene TRBV3-2) with TRBJ2-5, with 9 bases fitting TRBD2. Input material: peripheral blood. The CDR3 DNA follows: TGTGCCAGTAGCGGGAGCGGGCAGACCCAGTACTTC. Residues: CASSGSGQTQYF.